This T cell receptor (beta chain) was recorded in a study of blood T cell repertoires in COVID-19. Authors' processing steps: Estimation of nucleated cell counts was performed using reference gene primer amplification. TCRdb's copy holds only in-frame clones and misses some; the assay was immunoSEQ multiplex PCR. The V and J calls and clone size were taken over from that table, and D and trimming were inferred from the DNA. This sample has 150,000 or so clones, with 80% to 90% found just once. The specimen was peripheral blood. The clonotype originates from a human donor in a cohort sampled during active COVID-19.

The CDR3 region has the DNA TGTGCCACCAGTGAGCGAGCAGGGGGCACAGATACGCAGTATTTT. As protein: CATSERAGGTDTQYF. The chain recombines TRBV24-1 with TRBJ2-3; tentatively, D is TRBD1 (6 bases). The V end was cut by 4 bases, the J end by 1 base, with 11 bases between. Germline V gene data show CDR1 as KGHDR and CDR2 as SFDVKD. This CDR3 spans 15 amino acids.